This T cell receptor (beta chain) was profiled in a study of cytomegalovirus exposure and HLA in healthy donors. Points from the study as a whole: There were a few CMV-associated chains whose specificity for CMV antigens was confirmed in vitro. Rates of TCR association differed by HLA locus in a later analysis, with DRB1 highest and HLA-C lowest. Previous analysis showed most TCR beta V segments were productive about 87% or about 30% of the time.

The CDR3 runs 15 residues. Trimming at V came to 3 bases and at J to 4 bases, leaving 9 bases not matched to a gene. Germline loops: CDR1 LNHDA, CDR2 SQIVND (reference sequence). The PCR was carried out with 60 Vbeta primers and 13 Jbeta primers. Produced via immunoSEQ multiplex PCR; TCRdb's table is partial and in-frame only. The table has 170,000 or so clones, over 65% seen once. On this clone: Its antigen is undetermined.

This rearrangement joins TRBV19 to TRBJ2-7; 7 bases are a match to TRBD2. Sequenced material: PBMCs. This TCR derives from a man aged 60 to 75 in good health and CMV-seronegative. The CDR3 loop reads CASSIYRERGYEQYF. The CDR3 DNA reads TGTGCCAGTAGTATCTACCGGGAGCGGGGATACGAGCAGTACTTC.